These 22 T cell receptor beta chains originate from one sample sequenced in a study of memory CD4+ T cells and cytomegalovirus serostatus. This table comes from immunoSEQ multiplex PCR, and its TCRdb copy is limited to in-frame clones, with some not included. In the table there are about 61,000 clones, around 82% of which are singletons. The sort gate was single viable CD3+CD4+CD8-CD45RO+ cells for memory CD4+ T cells. Source material: memory CD4+ T cells from blood. These receptor sequences come from an adult in good health and CMV-seronegative. Some clones in this sample may be carry-over from other donors' samples.

This clone was observed a handful of times. The gene calls are TRBV20-1 and TRBJ1-2; D is undetermined. The CDR3 consists of 10 residues. Deletions cut 5 bases from V and 7 bases from J, with 8 bases between. The germline CDR1 and CDR2 sequences are DFQATT and SNEGSKA (reference sequence). The chain's CDR3 is CSAVRTGYTF. CDR3 coding DNA: TGCAGTGCTGTCCGGACTGGCTACACCTTC.

The J gene is TRBJ2-7, the V gene TRBV6-5; the D gene is possibly TRBD1 (5 bases). Looked up from germline, CDR1 is MNHEY and CDR2 is SVGAGI. This CDR3 comprises 12 residues. V was shortened by 6 bases and J by 7 bases, with 13 bases between the two germline ends. CDR3 sequence: CASRDTKLEQYF. The DNA of the CDR3 is TGTGCCAGCAGGGACACGAAGTTAGAGCAGTACTTC.

This chain links TRBV9 with TRBJ1-2, with D perhaps TRBD1 (6 bases). From germline, CDR1 is SGDLS and CDR2 YYNGEE. The V gene lost 3 bases and the J gene lost 5 bases, with 11 bases spanning the gap. The CDR3 runs 13 residues. The CDR3 DNA follows: TGTGCCAGCAGCGCAACAGGGTTTTATGGCTACACCTTC. The encoded protein is CASSATGFYGYTF.

The rearrangement joins TRBV7-9 to TRBJ1-5; weak D call: TRBD1 (6 bases). Trimming stripped 5 bases from V and 4 bases from J, with 15 bases between. This CDR3 has 15 amino acids. CDR1 and CDR2 from the germline V gene are SEHNR and FQNEAQ (reference sequence). The CDR3 spells CASSAQTGLNQPQHF. The CDR3 nucleotides are TGTGCCAGCAGCGCCCAAACAGGGCTGAATCAGCCCCAGCATTTT.

The chain combines TRBV27 with TRBJ1-2, with D uncertain. This CDR3 comprises 15 residues. CDR1 is MNHEY and CDR2 is SMNVEV in the germline V gene (reference sequence). Trimming left V 1 base short and J 3 bases short, with 12 bases between. CDR3: CASSLYRTPHYGYTF. The CDR3 coding sequence is TGTGCCAGCAGTTTATACCGGACGCCACACTATGGCTACACCTTC.

CDR3 residues: CASSGAAGRTNYGYTF. The CDR3 DNA follows: TGTGCCAGCAGCGGCGCGGCCGGACGGACGAACTATGGCTACACCTTC. The chain uses TRBV5-6 and TRBJ1-2; D gene uncertain. Germline CDR1 is SGHDT and CDR2 is YYEEEE. Deletions cut 4 bases from V and 2 bases from J, with 18 bases between. The CDR3 totals 16 residues.

The V call is TRBV7-2, the J call TRBJ1-5; D ambiguous. Germline lookup yields CDR1 SGHTA and CDR2 FQGNSA. Trimming left V 7 bases short and J 5 bases short, with 12 bases between. This CDR3 has 13 residues. CDR3 sequence reads: CASTFDTDQPQHF. The CDR3, as DNA: TGTGCCAGCACCTTCGACACCGATCAGCCCCAGCATTTT. The variable domain in full, with the rest retrieved from reference TRBV7-2 and TRBJ1-5, is GAGVSQSPSNKVTEKGKDVELRCDPISGHTALYWYRQSLGQGLEFLIYFQGNSAPDKSGLPSDRFSAERTGGSVSTLTIQRTQQEDSAVYLCASTFDTDQPQHFGDGTRLSIL.

V and J are TRBV6-5 and TRBJ2-7; 8 bases align to TRBD2. This CDR3 comprises 15 residues. Germline trimming cut 4 bases from V and 2 bases from J; bases unmatched to any gene: 7. Germline CDR1 is MNHEY and CDR2 is SVGAGI. DNA for the CDR3: TGTGCCAGCAGTTTCGCGGGAGGTCTAGCCTACGAGCAGTACTTC. This encodes CASSFAGGLAYEQYF.

The chain employs TRBV5-1 and TRBJ1-6; 7 nucleotides align to TRBD1. The CDR3 length is 15 residues. Germline V lookup: CDR1 SGHRS, CDR2 YFSETQ. V lost 4 bases, J lost 4 bases, and 5 bases stayed unmatched. CDR3 in DNA: TGCGCCAGCAGCCGGGCAGGGGGTTATAATTCACCCCTCCACTTT. Translation gives CASSRAGGYNSPLHF.

The chain employs TRBV7-9 and TRBJ1-4; tentatively, D is TRBD1 (6 bases). V lost 6 bases to trimming and J lost 7 bases, with 21 bases between them. Germline V gives CDR1 SEHNR, CDR2 FQNEAQ (reference sequence). This CDR3 comprises 16 residues. The CDR3 DNA is TGTGCCAGCAGTAGAGGGGACCAGGGGCATCGTGAAAAACTGTTTTTT. It codes for CASSRGDQGHREKLFF.

CDR3 DNA: TGTGCCAGCAGCTTGTCAGGGGCGGGGCATGGCTACACCTTC. The encoded protein is CASSLSGAGHGYTF. This chain links TRBV5-4 with TRBJ1-2; D may be TRBD1 (6 bases). Germline CDR1 SGHNT, CDR2 YYREEE (reference sequence). Between the trimmed V and J ends, which lost 1 base and 6 bases, there was a span of 13 bases. This CDR3 has 14 residues.

The chain couples TRBV28 to TRBJ1-1; tentative D call: TRBD1 (5 bases). Trimming stripped 7 bases from V and 2 bases from J, with 17 bases between. Germline V gives CDR1 MDHEN, CDR2 SYDVKM. CDR3 length: 15 amino acids. As DNA, the CDR3 is TGTGCCAGCATAGGGGCCGCGGGGGAAAACACTGAAGCTTTCTTT. Protein: CASIGAAGENTEAFF.

As DNA, the CDR3 is TGTGCCACCAGCAGCCTGGGACAGGGGGAGGTAAACTATGGCTACACCTTC. Amino acid sequence: CATSSLGQGEVNYGYTF. The V and J genes are TRBV15 and TRBJ1-2, with 11 bases aligning to TRBD1. CDR3 size: 17 residues. The V gene's germline CDR1 is LNHNV and CDR2 YYDKDF (reference sequence). The trim removed 3 bases at V and 2 bases at J, leaving 8 bases unmatched.

The CDR3: CASSEVGEGRAFF. As DNA, the CDR3 is TGTGCCAGCAGTGAAGTGGGAGAGGGCCGAGCTTTCTTT. The chain has TRBV6-1 and TRBJ1-1, with D uncertain. The CDR3 length is 13 residues. Germline lookup yields CDR1 MNHNS and CDR2 SASEGT. Trimming left V 1 base short and J 10 bases short, with 13 bases between.

The chain carries TRBV7-3 and TRBJ2-5; no reliable D call. Trimming pared 5 bases from V and 3 bases from J, leaving 16 bases between. In germline, CDR1 is SGHTA, CDR2 FQGTGA. The CDR3 loop spans 15 amino acids. In DNA, the CDR3 is TGTGCCAGCAGCCCGACGGTGGGCCGCAAAGAGACCCAGTACTTC. Translated, it gives CASSPTVGRKETQYF.

This chain uses TRBV4-1 with TRBJ2-7, with TRBD2 identical over 11 bases. Per germline, CDR1 MGHRA and CDR2 YSYEKL. CDR3 length: 20 residues. V was clipped by 0 bases and J by 5 bases; unmatched bases: 18. CDR3 sequence (DNA): TGCGCCAGCAGCCAAGATGCCATTAGGCTAGCGGGAGGAAGGACCCACGAGCAGTACTTC. Protein sequence: CASSQDAIRLAGGRTHEQYF.

The chain is built from TRBV5-8 and TRBJ2-7; TRBD2 might be the D (5 bases). CDR1 and CDR2 (germline): SGHTS, YDEGEE. The length of the CDR3 is 12 residues. V was pared by 1 base and J by 6 bases, with 8 bases between. CDR3 sequence: CASSLLRVEQYF. DNA of the CDR3: TGTGCCAGCAGCTTGTTGCGGGTCGAGCAGTACTTC.

The chain links TRBV4-3 to TRBJ1-1, with D unresolved. Germline values: CDR1 LGHNA, CDR2 YSLEER. CDR3 length: 17 amino acids. Deletions cut 0 bases from V and 3 bases from J, with 17 bases between. This CDR3 reads CASSQDLKPQWDTEAFF. The CDR3 DNA sequence: TGCGCCAGCAGCCAAGATCTCAAGCCCCAATGGGACACTGAAGCTTTCTTT.

The chain combines TRBV18 with TRBJ1-3; TRBD1 is a possible D gene (5 bases). The CDR3 runs 14 residues. V was shortened by 6 bases and J by 3 bases, with 12 bases between the two germline ends. Germline values: CDR1 KGHSH, CDR2 LQKENI. The CDR3 protein is CASSLGQRGNTIYF. CDR3 nucleotide sequence: TGTGCCAGCTCCTTGGGGCAGCGTGGAAACACCATATATTTT.

The chain is built from TRBV7-9 and TRBJ2-1; a weak D match, TRBD2 (6 bases). Germline V gene lookup returns CDR1 SEHNR and CDR2 FQNEAQ (reference sequence). The V end was cut by 5 bases, the J end by 3 bases, with 23 bases between. This CDR3 is built from 18 residues. CDR3: CASSLKRRVSGLYNEQFF. Here the CDR3 DNA reads TGTGCCAGCAGCCTAAAGCGGAGGGTTAGCGGACTCTACAATGAGCAGTTCTTC. Together with reference TRBV7-9 and TRBJ2-1, the CDR3 gives the full variable domain: DTGVSQNPRHKITKRGQNVTFRCDPISEHNRLYWYRQTLGQGPEFLTYFQNEAQLEKSRLLSDRFSAERPKGSFSTLEIQRTEQGDSAMYLCASSLKRRVSGLYNEQFFGPGTRLTVL.

The chain couples TRBV6-5 to TRBJ2-3; 8 bases are shared with TRBD2. Germline CDR1 MNHEY, CDR2 SVGAGI. There are 14 residues in the CDR3. V was clipped by 6 bases and J by 10 bases; unmatched bases: 12. CDR3 sequence (DNA): TGTGCCAGCAGAAGTCCGGGACTAGGGCTTTCGCAGTATTTT. It codes for CASRSPGLGLSQYF.

The genes are TRBV7-2 and TRBJ1-2, with D hard to call. Germline V gene lookup returns CDR1 SGHTA and CDR2 FQGNSA. The V end lost 3 bases, the J end lost 3 bases, and 11 bases lay between the germline ends. The CDR3 is made up of 14 amino acids. This CDR3 reads CASSFYGSDYGYTF. In nucleotides, the CDR3 is TGTGCCAGCAGCTTTTACGGCTCCGACTATGGCTACACCTTC.